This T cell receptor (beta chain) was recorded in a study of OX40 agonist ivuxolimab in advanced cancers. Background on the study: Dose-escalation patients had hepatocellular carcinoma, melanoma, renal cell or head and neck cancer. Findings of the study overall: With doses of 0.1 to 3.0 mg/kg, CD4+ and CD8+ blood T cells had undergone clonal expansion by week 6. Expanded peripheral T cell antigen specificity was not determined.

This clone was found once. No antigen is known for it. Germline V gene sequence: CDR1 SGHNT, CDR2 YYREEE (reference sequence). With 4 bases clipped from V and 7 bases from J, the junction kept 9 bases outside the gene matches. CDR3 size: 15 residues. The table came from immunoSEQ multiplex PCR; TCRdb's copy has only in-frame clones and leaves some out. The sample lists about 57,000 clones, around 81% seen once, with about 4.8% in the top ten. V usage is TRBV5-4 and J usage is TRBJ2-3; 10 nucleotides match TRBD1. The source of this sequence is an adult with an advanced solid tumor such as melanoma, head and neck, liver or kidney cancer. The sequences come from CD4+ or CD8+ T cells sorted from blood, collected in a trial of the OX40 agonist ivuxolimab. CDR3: CASSLRDRGRYTQYF. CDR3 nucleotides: TGTGCCAGCAGCCTCCGGGACAGGGGACGATATACGCAGTATTTT.